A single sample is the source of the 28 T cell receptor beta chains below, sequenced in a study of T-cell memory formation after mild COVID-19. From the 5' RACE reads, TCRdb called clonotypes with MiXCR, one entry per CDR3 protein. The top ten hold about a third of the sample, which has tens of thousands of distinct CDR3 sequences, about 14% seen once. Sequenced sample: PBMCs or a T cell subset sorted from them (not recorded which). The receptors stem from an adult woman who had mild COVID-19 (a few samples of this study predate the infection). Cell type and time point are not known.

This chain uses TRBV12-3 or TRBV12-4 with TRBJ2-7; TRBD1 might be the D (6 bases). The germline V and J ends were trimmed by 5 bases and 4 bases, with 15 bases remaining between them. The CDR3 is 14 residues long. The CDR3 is CASSPNPGAYEQYF. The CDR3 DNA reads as TGTGCCAGCAGTCCGAACCCAGGGGCTTACGAGCAGTACTTC.

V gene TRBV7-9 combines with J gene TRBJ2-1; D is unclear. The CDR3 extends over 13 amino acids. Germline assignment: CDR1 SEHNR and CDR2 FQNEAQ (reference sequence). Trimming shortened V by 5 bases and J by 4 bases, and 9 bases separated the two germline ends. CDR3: CASSRPLYNEQFF. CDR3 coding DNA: TGTGCCAGCAGCCGCCCCCTATACAATGAGCAGTTCTTC.

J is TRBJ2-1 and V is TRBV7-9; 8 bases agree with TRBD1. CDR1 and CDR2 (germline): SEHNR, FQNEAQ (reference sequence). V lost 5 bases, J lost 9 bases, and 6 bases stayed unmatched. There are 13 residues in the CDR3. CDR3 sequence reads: CASSEPGQAEQFF. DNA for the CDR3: TGTGCCAGCAGCGAACCGGGACAGGCTGAGCAGTTCTTC.

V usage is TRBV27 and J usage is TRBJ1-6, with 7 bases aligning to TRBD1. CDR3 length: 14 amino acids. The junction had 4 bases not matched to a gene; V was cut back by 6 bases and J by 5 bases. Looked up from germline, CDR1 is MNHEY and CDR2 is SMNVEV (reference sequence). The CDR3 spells CASRGTANNSPLHF. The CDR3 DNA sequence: TGTGCCAGCAGAGGGACAGCTAATAATTCACCCCTCCACTTT.

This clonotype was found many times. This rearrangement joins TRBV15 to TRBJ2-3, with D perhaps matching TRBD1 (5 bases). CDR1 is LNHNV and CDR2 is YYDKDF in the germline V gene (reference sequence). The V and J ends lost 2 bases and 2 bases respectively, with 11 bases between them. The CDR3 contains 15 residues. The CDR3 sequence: CATSRTGSSTDTQYF. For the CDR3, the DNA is TGTGCCACCAGCAGAACAGGTTCTTCCACAGATACGCAGTATTTT. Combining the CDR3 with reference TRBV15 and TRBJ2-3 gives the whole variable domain DAMVIQNPRYQVTQFGKPVTLSCSQTLNHNVMYWYQQKSSQAPKLLFHYYDKDFNNEADTPDNFQSRRPNTSFCFLDIRSPGLGDTAMYLCATSRTGSSTDTQYFGPGTRLTVL.

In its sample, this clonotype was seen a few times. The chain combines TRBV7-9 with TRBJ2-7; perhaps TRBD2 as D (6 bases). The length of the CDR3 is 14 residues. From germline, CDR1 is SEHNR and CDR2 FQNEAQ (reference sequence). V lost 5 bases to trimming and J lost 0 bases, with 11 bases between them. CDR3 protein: CASSTLTSSYEQYF. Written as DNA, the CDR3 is TGTGCCAGCAGCACCTTGACTAGCTCCTACGAGCAGTACTTC.

CDR3 loop: CASSEVGQPNYGYTF. CDR3 DNA: TGTGCCAGCAGTGAAGTGGGACAGCCTAACTATGGCTACACCTTC. This rearrangement joins TRBV6-1 to TRBJ1-2, with 7 bases matching TRBD1. Looked up from germline, CDR1 is MNHNS and CDR2 is SASEGT. The CDR3 covers 15 residues. J lost 0 bases, V lost 1 base, and 2 bases had no gene match.

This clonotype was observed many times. The chain's CDR3 is CASSFGTPSYNEQFF. The CDR3 DNA reads as TGTGCCAGCAGTTTCGGGACTCCCTCCTACAATGAGCAGTTCTTC. This chain joins TRBV12-3 or TRBV12-4 and TRBJ2-1, with D possibly TRBD2 on 6 matching bases. The germline V and J ends were trimmed by 3 bases and 0 bases, with 9 bases remaining between them. The CDR3 is made up of 15 amino acids.

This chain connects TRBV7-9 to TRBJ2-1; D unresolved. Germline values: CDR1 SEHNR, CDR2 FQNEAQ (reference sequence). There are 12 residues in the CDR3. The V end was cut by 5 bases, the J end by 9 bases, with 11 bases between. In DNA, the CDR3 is TGTGCCAGCAGCCACTCGGGTGTTGAGCAGTTCTTC. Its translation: CASSHSGVEQFF.

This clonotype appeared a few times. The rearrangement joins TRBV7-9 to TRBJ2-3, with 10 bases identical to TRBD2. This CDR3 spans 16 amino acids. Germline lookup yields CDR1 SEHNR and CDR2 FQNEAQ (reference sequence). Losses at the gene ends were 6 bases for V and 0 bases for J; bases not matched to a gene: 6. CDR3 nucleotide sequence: TGTGCCAGCAGAGCCCGGACTAGCGGCAGCACAGATACGCAGTATTTT. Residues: CASRARTSGSTDTQYF.

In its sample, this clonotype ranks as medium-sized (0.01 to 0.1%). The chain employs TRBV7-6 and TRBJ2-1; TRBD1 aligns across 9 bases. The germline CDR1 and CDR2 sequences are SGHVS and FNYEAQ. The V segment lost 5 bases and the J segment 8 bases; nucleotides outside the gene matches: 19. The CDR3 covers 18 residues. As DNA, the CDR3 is TGTGCCAGCAGCCCGTATGGGCGCCACAGGGGGCGCATCTATGAGCAGTTCTTC. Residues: CASSPYGRHRGRIYEQFF.

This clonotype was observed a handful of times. The CDR3 loop reads CSARDPRTSGSNYEQYF. In DNA form, the CDR3 reads TGCAGTGCTAGAGACCCCCGGACTAGCGGGAGTAATTACGAGCAGTACTTC. The chain links TRBV20-1 to TRBJ2-7; TRBD2 aligns across 13 bases. This CDR3 has 17 amino acids. V trimming: 0 bases; J trimming: 4 bases; junction bases outside the gene matches: 9. Germline V gene data show CDR1 as DFQATT and CDR2 as SNEGSKA (reference sequence).

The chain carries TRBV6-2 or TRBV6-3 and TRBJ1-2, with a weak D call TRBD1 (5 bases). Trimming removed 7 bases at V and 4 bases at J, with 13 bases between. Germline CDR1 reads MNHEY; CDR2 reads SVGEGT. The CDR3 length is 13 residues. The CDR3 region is CASNLQESYGYTF. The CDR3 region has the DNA TGTGCCAGCAACTTACAGGAGTCCTATGGCTACACCTTC.

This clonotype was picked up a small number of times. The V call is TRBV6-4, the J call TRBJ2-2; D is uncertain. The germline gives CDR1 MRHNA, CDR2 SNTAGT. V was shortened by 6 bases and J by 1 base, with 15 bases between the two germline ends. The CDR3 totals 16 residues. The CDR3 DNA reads TGTGCCAGCAGCGAGGACCGCGGCAAGAACACCGGGGAGCTGTTTTTT. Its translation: CASSEDRGKNTGELFF.

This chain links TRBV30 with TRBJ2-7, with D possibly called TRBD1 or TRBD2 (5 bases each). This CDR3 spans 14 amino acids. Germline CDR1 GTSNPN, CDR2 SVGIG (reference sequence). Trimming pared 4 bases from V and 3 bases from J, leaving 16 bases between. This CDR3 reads CAWTVAGTFYEQYF. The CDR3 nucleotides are TGTGCCTGGACGGTTGCTGGGACCTTCTACGAGCAGTACTTC. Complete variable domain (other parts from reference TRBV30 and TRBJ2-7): SQTIHQWPATLVQPVGSPLSLECTVEGTSNPNLYWYRQAAGRGLQLLFYSVGIGQISSEVPQNLSASRPQDRQFILSSKKLLLSDSGFYLCAWTVAGTFYEQYFGPGTRLTVT.

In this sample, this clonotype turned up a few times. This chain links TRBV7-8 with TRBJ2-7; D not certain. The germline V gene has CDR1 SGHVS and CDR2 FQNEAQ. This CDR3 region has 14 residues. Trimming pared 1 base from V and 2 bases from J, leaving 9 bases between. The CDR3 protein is CASSLGLLTYEQYF. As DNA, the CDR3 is TGTGCCAGCAGCTTAGGTCTCTTAACCTACGAGCAGTACTTC.

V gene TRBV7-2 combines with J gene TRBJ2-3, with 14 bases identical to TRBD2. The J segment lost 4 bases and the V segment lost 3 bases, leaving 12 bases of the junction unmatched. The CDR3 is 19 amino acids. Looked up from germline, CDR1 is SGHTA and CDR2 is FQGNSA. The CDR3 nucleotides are TGTGCCAGCAGCTTTCCACCGGGACTAGCGGGAGTATGGCCAGATACGCAGTATTTT. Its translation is CASSFPPGLAGVWPDTQYF.

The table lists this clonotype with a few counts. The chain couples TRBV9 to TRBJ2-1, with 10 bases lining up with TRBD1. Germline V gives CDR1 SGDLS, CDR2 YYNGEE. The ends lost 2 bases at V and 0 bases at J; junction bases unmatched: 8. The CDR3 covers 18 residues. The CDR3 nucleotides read TGTGCCAGCAGCGTCCCAAGGGACAGGGGCCTCTCCTACAATGAGCAGTTCTTC. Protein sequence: CASSVPRDRGLSYNEQFF. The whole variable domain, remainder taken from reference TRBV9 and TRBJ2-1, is DSGVTQTPKHLITATGQRVTLRCSPRSGDLSVYWYQQSLDQGLQFLIQYYNGEERAKGNILERFSAQQFPDLHSELNLSSLELGDSALYFCASSVPRDRGLSYNEQFFGPGTRLTVL.

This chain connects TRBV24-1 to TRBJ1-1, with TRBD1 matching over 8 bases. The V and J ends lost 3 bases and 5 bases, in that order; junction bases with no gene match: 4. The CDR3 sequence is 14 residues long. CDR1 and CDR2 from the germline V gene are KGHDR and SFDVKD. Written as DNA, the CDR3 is TGTGCCACCAGTGATACTCACAGGGGGACTGAAGCTTTCTTT. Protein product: CATSDTHRGTEAFF.

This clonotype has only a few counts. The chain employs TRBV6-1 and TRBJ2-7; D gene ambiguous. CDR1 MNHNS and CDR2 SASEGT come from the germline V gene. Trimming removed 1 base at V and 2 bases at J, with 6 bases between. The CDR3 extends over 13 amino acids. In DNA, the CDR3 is TGTGCCAGCAGTGAAGGGGAAGCCTACGAGCAGTACTTC. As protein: CASSEGEAYEQYF.

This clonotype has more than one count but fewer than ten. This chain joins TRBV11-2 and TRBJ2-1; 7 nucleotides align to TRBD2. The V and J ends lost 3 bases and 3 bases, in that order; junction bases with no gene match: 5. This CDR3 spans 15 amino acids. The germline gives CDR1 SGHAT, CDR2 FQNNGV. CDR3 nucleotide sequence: TGTGCCAGCAGCTTCACTGGCGGGGGCTACAATGAGCAGTTCTTC. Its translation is CASSFTGGGYNEQFF.

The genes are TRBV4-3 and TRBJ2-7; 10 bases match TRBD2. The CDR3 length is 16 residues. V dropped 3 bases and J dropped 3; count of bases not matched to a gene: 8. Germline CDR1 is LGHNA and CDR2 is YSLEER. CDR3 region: CASSHRTSGANYEQYF. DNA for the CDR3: TGCGCCAGCAGCCACCGGACTAGCGGTGCTAACTACGAGCAGTACTTC.

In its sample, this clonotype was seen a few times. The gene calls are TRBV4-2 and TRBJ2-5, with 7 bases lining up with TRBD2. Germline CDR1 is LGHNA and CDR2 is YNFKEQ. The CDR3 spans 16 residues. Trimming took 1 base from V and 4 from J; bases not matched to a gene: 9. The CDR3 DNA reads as TGTGCCAGCAGCCAAGTATCCAGCGGGGCGGGAGAGACCCAGTACTTC. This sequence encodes CASSQVSSGAGETQYF.

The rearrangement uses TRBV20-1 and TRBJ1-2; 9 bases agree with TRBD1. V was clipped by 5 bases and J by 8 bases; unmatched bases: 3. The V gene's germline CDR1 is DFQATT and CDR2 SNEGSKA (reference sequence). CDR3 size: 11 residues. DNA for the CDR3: TGCAGTGCTTCAGACAGGGGGGGCTACACCTTC. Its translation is CSASDRGGYTF.

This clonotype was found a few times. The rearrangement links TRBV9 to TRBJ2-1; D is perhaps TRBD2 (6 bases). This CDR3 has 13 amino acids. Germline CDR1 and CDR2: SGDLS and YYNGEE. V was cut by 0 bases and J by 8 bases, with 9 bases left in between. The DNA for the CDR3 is TGTGCCAGCAGCGTAGAGGCTAGCGATGAGCAGTTCTTC. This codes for CASSVEASDEQFF.

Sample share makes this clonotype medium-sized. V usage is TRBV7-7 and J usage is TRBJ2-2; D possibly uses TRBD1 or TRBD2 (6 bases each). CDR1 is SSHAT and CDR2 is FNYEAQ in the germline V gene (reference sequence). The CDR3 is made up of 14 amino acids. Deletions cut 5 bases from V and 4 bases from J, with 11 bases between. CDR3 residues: CASSPGAVTGELFF. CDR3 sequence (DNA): TGTGCCAGCAGCCCGGGGGCGGTCACCGGGGAGCTGTTTTTT.

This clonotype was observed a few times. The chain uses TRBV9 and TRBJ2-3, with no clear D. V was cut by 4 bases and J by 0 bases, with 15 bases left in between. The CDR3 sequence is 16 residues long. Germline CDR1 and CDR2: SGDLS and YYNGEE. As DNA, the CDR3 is TGTGCCAGCAGCCCCGGCGATCTTACCAGCACAGATACGCAGTATTTT. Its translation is CASSPGDLTSTDTQYF. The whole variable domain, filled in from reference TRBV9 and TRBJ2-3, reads DSGVTQTPKHLITATGQRVTLRCSPRSGDLSVYWYQQSLDQGLQFLIQYYNGEERAKGNILERFSAQQFPDLHSELNLSSLELGDSALYFCASSPGDLTSTDTQYFGPGTRLTVL.

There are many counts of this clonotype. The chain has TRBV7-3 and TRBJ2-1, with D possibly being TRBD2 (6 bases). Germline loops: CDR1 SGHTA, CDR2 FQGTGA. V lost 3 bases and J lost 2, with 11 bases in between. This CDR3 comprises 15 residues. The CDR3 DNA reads TGTGCCAGCAGCTTCACGGAGGGCCCCTACAATGAGCAGTTCTTC. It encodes CASSFTEGPYNEQFF.